Below are 26 T cell receptor beta chains sequenced from a single sample in a study of blood T cells in healthy people across ages. Sample-barcoded 5' priming and a J-beta primer mix drove a second PCR of about 6 to 12 cycles. TCRdb called the 5' RACE reads again in MiXCR, with one record for every CDR3 protein. The sample has approximately 1.5 million distinct CDR3 sequences, about 35% seen once; the top ten hold around 11%. The sequencing sample was made of blood. The receptors shown here come from a woman aged 25 to 39 in good health.

Remarks on this clonotype: A read error may produce the germline difference seen at one junction end. The CDR3: CSSRVGPLEAFF. CDR3 coding DNA: TGCAGTTCTAGAGTAGGACCTTTAGAAGCTTTCTTT. This rearrangement joins TRBV20-1 to TRBJ1-1; D is uncertain. This CDR3 comprises 12 residues. Looked up from germline, CDR1 is DFQATT and CDR2 is SNEGSKA (reference sequence).

This clonotype was seen ten or more times. CDR3: CASSAGGGETQYF. The CDR3, as DNA: TGTGCCAGTTCGGCGGGAGGCGGGGAGACCCAGTACTTC. The V call is TRBV7-3, the J call TRBJ2-5, with 8 bases identical to TRBD2. The V and J ends lost 9 bases and 5 bases, in that order; junction bases with no gene match: 8. CDR1 and CDR2 (germline): SGHTA, FQGTGA. This CDR3 region has 13 residues.

About this clonotype itself: This may arise from a read error, as a much more abundant clone is one base away. CDR3 bases: TGTGCCAGCAGCGTCCAACAGGGGAGTTGCTATGAGCAGTTCTTC. It yields the protein CASSVQQGSCYEQFF. The chain links TRBV9 to TRBJ2-1; 7 bases fit TRBD1. CDR1 and CDR2 from the germline V gene are SGDLS and YYNGEE. V dropped 2 bases and J dropped 8; count of bases not matched to a gene: 10. The length of the CDR3 is 15 residues.

This clonotype was picked up a small number of times. This chain joins TRBV20-1 and TRBJ2-1; no reliable D call. Germline CDR1 DFQATT, CDR2 SNEGSKA (reference sequence). This CDR3 has 13 amino acids. V shed 4 bases and J shed 13 bases, with 20 bases lying between them. The CDR3 is CSANPSQVTIQFF. The CDR3 coding sequence is TGCAGTGCTAACCCCAGCCAGGTCACCATACAGTTCTTC.

This chain links TRBV28 with TRBJ2-1; 7 positions agree with TRBD1. The CDR3 totals 15 residues. V was pared by 7 bases and J by 3 bases, with 9 bases of the junction left unmatched. Germline assignment: CDR1 MDHEN and CDR2 SYDVKM. In nucleotides, the CDR3 is TGTGCCAGCACCTCGACAGGGAGACTCTACAATGAGCAGTTCTTC. Protein sequence: CASTSTGRLYNEQFF.

The rearrangement joins TRBV6-5 to TRBJ2-1, with D maybe TRBD2 (5 bases). The CDR3 runs 19 residues. Germline CDR1 reads MNHEY; CDR2 reads SVGAGI. V was cut by 5 bases and J by 6 bases, with 29 bases left in between. The CDR3, as DNA: TGTGCCAGCAGTCACCCAGTGGTGCCTCCTGACTTTGCGGGCAATGAGCAGTTCTTC. The encoded protein is CASSHPVVPPDFAGNEQFF.

This clonotype was detected a few times. CDR3 sequence: CASSETGNIQYF. DNA for the CDR3: TGTGCCAGCAGTGAAACAGGGAACATTCAGTACTTC. This rearrangement joins TRBV25-1 to TRBJ2-4, with a possible D match to TRBD1 (6 bases). V was shortened by 2 bases and J by 7 bases, with 6 bases between the two germline ends. The CDR3 consists of 12 residues. The germline gives CDR1 MGHDK, CDR2 SYGVNS.

The chain is built from TRBV28 and TRBJ2-1, with TRBD2 matching over 8 bases. Per germline, CDR1 MDHEN and CDR2 SYDVKM. CDR3 length: 16 residues. V shed 6 bases, J shed 3 bases, and the junction held 10 bases outside the gene matches. CDR3 DNA: TGTGCCAGCAGGCCACTTAGCGGGAAGTACTACAATGAGCAGTTCTTC. It translates to CASRPLSGKYYNEQFF.

At least ten counts were recorded for this clonotype. The chain recombines TRBV27 with TRBJ2-3; 9 bases align to TRBD1. Germline CDR1 reads MNHEY; CDR2 reads SMNVEV (reference sequence). The CDR3 runs 14 residues. V lost 7 bases, J lost 8 bases, and 10 bases stayed unmatched. The CDR3 is CASTPGQGLGTQYF. CDR3 in DNA: TGTGCCAGCACCCCGGGACAGGGCCTTGGTACGCAGTATTTT.

This rearrangement joins TRBV7-9 to TRBJ1-2, with D perhaps TRBD1 (5 bases). V was trimmed by 5 bases and J by 6 bases, leaving 13 bases between them. Germline CDR1 reads SEHNR; CDR2 reads FQNEAQ (reference sequence). The CDR3 loop spans 13 amino acids. CDR3 sequence: CASSIQEGNGYTF. CDR3 coding DNA: TGTGCCAGCAGCATACAGGAGGGCAATGGCTACACCTTC.

In its sample, this clonotype was seen a few times. The chain recombines TRBV5-1 with TRBJ1-2; D is undetermined. The germline V and J ends were trimmed by 1 base and 9 bases, with 10 bases remaining between them. Per the germline V gene, CDR1 is SGHRS and CDR2 is YFSETQ. The CDR3 has 12 amino acids. The CDR3 loop reads CASSLRQDSYTF. CDR3 in DNA: TGCGCCAGCAGCTTGCGGCAGGATAGCTACACCTTC. Variable domain in full (rest from reference TRBV5-1 and TRBJ1-2): KAGVTQTPRYLIKTRGQQVTLSCSPISGHRSVSWYQQTPGQGLQFLFEYFSETQRNKGNFPGRFSGRQFSNSRSEMNVSTLELGDSALYLCASSLRQDSYTFGSGTRLTVV.

This clonotype has only a few counts. A junction boundary mismatches the germline segment, possibly from a read error. V is TRBV10-3 and J is TRBJ2-3, with D perhaps TRBD2 (7 bases). This CDR3 has 14 amino acids. Germline V CDR1 and CDR2: ENHRY, SYGVKD. The CDR3 DNA sequence: TGTGCCTTCAGTAAGGCGGGGGCCGGAGATACGCAGTATTTT. Its translation is CAFSKAGAGDTQYF.

This clonotype was seen only a few times. J is TRBJ2-1 and V is TRBV5-1; no firm D call. CDR1 and CDR2 (germline): SGHRS, YFSETQ. Trimming took off 2 bases at V and 4 bases at J, with 10 bases between the two ends. This CDR3 spans 14 amino acids. The CDR3 loop is CASSLNSDYNEQFF. As DNA, the CDR3 is TGCGCCAGCAGCTTAAACAGCGATTACAATGAGCAGTTCTTC.

Only a few counts were recorded for this clonotype. This chain links TRBV5-5 with TRBJ2-1; TRBD1 agrees at 7 bases. The CDR3 runs to 17 residues. Germline loops: CDR1 SGHKS, CDR2 YYEKEE (reference sequence). Trimming took 4 bases from V and 0 from J; bases not matched to a gene: 10. This CDR3 is CASSPDSTGSSYNEQFF. The CDR3 DNA follows: TGTGCCAGCAGCCCCGACTCGACAGGGAGCTCCTACAATGAGCAGTTCTTC.

This clonotype occurred a few times. The chain is built from TRBV7-9 and TRBJ1-1; no clear D gene. V lost 1 base, J lost 10 bases, and 10 bases lay in between. Germline assignment: CDR1 SEHNR and CDR2 FQNEAQ (reference sequence). The CDR3 covers 12 residues. In DNA, the CDR3 is TGTGCCAGCAGCTTAGAAAATGGAAGAGCTTTCTTT. Translating it yields CASSLENGRAFF.

The rearrangement uses TRBV7-8 and TRBJ2-5, with D tentatively TRBD2 (7 bases). CDR3 size: 17 residues. Trimming removed 5 bases at V and 1 base at J, with 20 bases between. Germline assignment: CDR1 SGHVS and CDR2 FQNEAQ. As DNA, the CDR3 is TGTGCCAGCAGCCCCTCTGTGGGGGGGGCTGGCCAAGAGACCCAGTACTTC. Its translation: CASSPSVGGAGQETQYF.

The J gene is TRBJ1-2, the V gene TRBV6-5; D is uncertain. V was trimmed by 2 bases and J by 8 bases, leaving 12 bases between them. Germline V lookup: CDR1 MNHEY, CDR2 SVGAGI. CDR3 length: 13 amino acids. CDR3 in DNA: TGTGCCAGCAGTTACCGCCGGGATGGCGGCTACACCTTC. Translating it yields CASSYRRDGGYTF.

This rearrangement joins TRBV15 to TRBJ2-1, with 10 bases aligning to TRBD1. This CDR3 has 13 residues. Germline V gene data show CDR1 as LNHNV and CDR2 as YYDKDF (reference sequence). V lost 6 bases to trimming and J lost 10 bases; unmatched junction nucleotides: 6. CDR3 in DNA: TGTGCCACCAGAGCCGGGACAGGGGACGAGCAGTTCTTC. Its protein product is CATRAGTGDEQFF.

A few counts support this clonotype. This chain's CDR3 is CASSVASGLENEQFF. The CDR3 DNA sequence: TGTGCCAGCAGCGTGGCTAGCGGTTTGGAGAATGAGCAGTTCTTC. This chain joins TRBV9 and TRBJ2-1; 7 bases fit TRBD2. V was clipped by 2 bases and J by 7 bases; unmatched bases: 9. CDR3 length equals 15 residues. Germline V gives CDR1 SGDLS, CDR2 YYNGEE.

This clonotype was detected only a few times. The chain couples TRBV6-1 to TRBJ1-5; the D gene is possibly TRBD1 (6 bases). CDR3 length: 15 amino acids. The germline gives CDR1 MNHNS, CDR2 SASEGT. Trimming shortened V by 6 bases and J by 3 bases, and 15 bases separated the two germline ends. The CDR3 nucleotides read TGTGCCAGCAGCCTCGGGACAAGTAACAATCAGCCCCAGCATTTT. This encodes CASSLGTSNNQPQHF.

DNA for the CDR3: TGCGCCAGCAGCTCCCGGAATGACGGCCCCTACAATGAGCAGTTCTTC. This gives the protein CASSSRNDGPYNEQFF. The genes are TRBV5-1 and TRBJ2-1, with unresolved D. From germline, CDR1 is SGHRS and CDR2 YFSETQ. Trimming took off 3 bases at V and 2 bases at J, with 15 bases between the two ends. This CDR3 has 16 residues. The full variable domain, in which reference TRBV5-1 and TRBJ2-1 provide the parts outside the CDR3, is KAGVTQTPRYLIKTRGQQVTLSCSPISGHRSVSWYQQTPGQGLQFLFEYFSETQRNKGNFPGRFSGRQFSNSRSEMNVSTLELGDSALYLCASSSRNDGPYNEQFFGPGTRLTVL.

The sample holds many counts of this clonotype. The V gene is TRBV7-9, the J gene TRBJ1-1; D is unclear. CDR1 SEHNR and CDR2 FQNEAQ come from the germline V gene (reference sequence). This CDR3 is built from 14 residues. V lost 1 base to trimming and J lost 2 bases, with 8 bases between them. The CDR3 bases are TGTGCCAGCAGCTTAGGGCCGATTAACACTGAAGCTTTCTTT. The encoded protein is CASSLGPINTEAFF.

V usage is TRBV2 and J usage is TRBJ2-7, with D perhaps TRBD1 (7 bases). This CDR3 contains 15 residues. Germline CDR1 reads SNHLY; CDR2 reads FYNNEI. V was shortened by 7 bases and J by 2 bases, with 18 bases between the two germline ends. CDR3 in amino acids: CASKEGAAAPYEQYF. The CDR3 nucleotides read TGTGCCAGCAAGGAGGGGGCGGCAGCTCCCTACGAGCAGTACTTC.

This clonotype showed up just a few times. The chain links TRBV5-1 to TRBJ2-4; 7 positions match TRBD2. The CDR3 covers 16 residues. Germline CDR1 reads SGHRS; CDR2 reads YFSETQ. The V gene end was trimmed by 1 base and the J gene end by 5 bases; junction bases not matched to a gene: 9. The CDR3 nucleotides read TGCGCCAGCAGCTTGTATCCCGGGGAGGGCGAAAACATTCAGTACTTC. This gives the protein CASSLYPGEGENIQYF.

The chain employs TRBV3-1 and TRBJ2-3, with TRBD2 matching over 13 bases. The germline V gene encodes CDR1 LGHDT and CDR2 YNNKEL (reference sequence). V shed 3 bases, J shed 3 bases, and the junction held 3 bases outside the gene matches. The CDR3 is 16 residues long. The CDR3 sequence: CASSHGTSGVTDTQYF. In DNA, the CDR3 is TGTGCCAGCAGCCATGGGACTAGCGGGGTGACAGATACGCAGTATTTT.

The V call is TRBV7-9, the J call TRBJ2-4, with 8 bases matching TRBD2. The tail of the sequence fits TRBJ2-7 better, so the J call may be wrong. The germline CDR1 and CDR2 sequences are SEHNR and FQNEAQ (reference sequence). This CDR3 contains 14 residues. CDR3 residues: CASTQAGALDEQYF. The CDR3 bases are TGTGCCAGCACCCAAGCGGGGGCATTGGACGAGCAGTACTTC.